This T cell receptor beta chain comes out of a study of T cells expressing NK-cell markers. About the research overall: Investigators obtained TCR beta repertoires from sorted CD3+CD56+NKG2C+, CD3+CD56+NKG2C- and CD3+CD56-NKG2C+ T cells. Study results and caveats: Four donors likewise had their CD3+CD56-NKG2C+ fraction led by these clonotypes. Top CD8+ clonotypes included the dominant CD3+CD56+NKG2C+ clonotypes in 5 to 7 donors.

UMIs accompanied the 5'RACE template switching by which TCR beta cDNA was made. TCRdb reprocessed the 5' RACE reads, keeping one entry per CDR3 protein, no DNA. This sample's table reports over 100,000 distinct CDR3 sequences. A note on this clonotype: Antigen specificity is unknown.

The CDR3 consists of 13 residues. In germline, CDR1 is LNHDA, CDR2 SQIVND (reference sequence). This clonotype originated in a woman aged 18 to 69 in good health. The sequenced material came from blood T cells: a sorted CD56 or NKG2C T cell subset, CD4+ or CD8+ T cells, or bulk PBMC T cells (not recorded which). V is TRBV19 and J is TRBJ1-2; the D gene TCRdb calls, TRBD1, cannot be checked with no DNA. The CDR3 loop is CASSIGGANGYTF.